These 14 T cell receptor beta chains share one sample of origin, sequenced in a study of T cell responses to AZD1222 COVID-19 vaccine. Clones were sequenced by immunoSEQ multiplex PCR, and TCRdb holds only the in-frame ones, with some missing. The top ten hold over 2% of the sample, which has 70,000 to 90,000 clones, around 90% seen once. The sequenced sample was peripheral blood, obtained on day 0 of AZD1222 vaccination. All receptors come from an adult in good health.

This sequence joins TRBV7-9 and TRBJ1-2; TRBD1 matches 10 bases. The germline V gene has CDR1 SEHNR and CDR2 FQNEAQ (reference sequence). The CDR3 loop spans 14 amino acids. V lost 6 bases and J lost 6; bases outside the gene matches: 7. In DNA form, the CDR3 reads TGTGCCAGCAGTTCACCGGGACAGGGGCATGGCTACACCTTC. The encoded protein is CASSSPGQGHGYTF.

The chain couples TRBV24-1 to TRBJ2-3; 7 nucleotides align to TRBD2. J was trimmed by 0 bases and V by 3 bases; bases with no gene match: 5. The germline V gene encodes CDR1 KGHDR and CDR2 SFDVKD. CDR3 length: 16 residues. The CDR3 loop reads CATSDPQAGSTDTQYF. The CDR3, as DNA: TGTGCCACCAGTGATCCCCAAGCGGGGAGCACAGATACGCAGTATTTT.

This clone occurred once. This rearrangement joins TRBV5-1 to TRBJ2-1; TRBD1 matches 7 bases. Germline CDR1 and CDR2: SGHRS and YFSETQ. J was trimmed by 3 bases and V by 4 bases; bases with no gene match: 7. This CDR3 comprises 15 residues. CDR3 in DNA: TGCGCCAGCAGCCTACCCGGGACAGTCTACAATGAGCAGTTCTTC. This translates into CASSLPGTVYNEQFF.

The rearrangement links TRBV7-9 to TRBJ1-1; D call uncertain. Germline CDR1 and CDR2: SEHNR and FQNEAQ (reference sequence). V shed 4 bases and J shed 0 bases, with 6 bases lying between them. CDR3 length: 13 residues. CDR3 residues: CASSSQMNTEAFF. CDR3 in DNA: TGTGCCAGCAGCTCCCAAATGAACACTGAAGCTTTCTTT.

The genes are TRBV15 and TRBJ2-1; a weak D match, TRBD2 (7 bases). In germline, CDR1 is LNHNV, CDR2 YYDKDF (reference sequence). Deletions cut 5 bases from V and 0 bases from J, with 17 bases between. CDR3 size: 17 residues. CDR3: CATSGPGGLASYNEQFF. The CDR3 nucleotides are TGTGCCACCAGCGGCCCGGGGGGCCTTGCCTCCTACAATGAGCAGTTCTTC.

The chain carries TRBV7-9 and TRBJ1-2; 10 bases fit TRBD1. In germline, CDR1 is SEHNR, CDR2 FQNEAQ (reference sequence). After removal of 4 bases from V and 7 bases from J, the junction contained 12 bases not matched to a gene. The CDR3 runs to 16 residues. The CDR3, as DNA: TGTGCCAGCAGCTACGCTACCGGGACAGGGGCTGCTGGCTACACCTTC. The encoded protein is CASSYATGTGAAGYTF.

This chain joins TRBV2 and TRBJ2-1; 14 nucleotides agree with TRBD2. The CDR3 totals 15 residues. V gave up 7 bases and J gave up 6 bases; unmatched junction bases: 5. Germline CDR1 and CDR2: SNHLY and FYNNEI. CDR3 nucleotides: TGTGCCAGCACGACTAGCGGGAGGGCCGTCAATGAGCAGTTCTTC. Encoded protein: CASTTSGRAVNEQFF.

The chain recombines TRBV28 with TRBJ1-1, with no clear D. Trimming removed 3 bases at V and 0 bases at J, with 17 bases between. The CDR3 has 17 amino acids. Germline lookup yields CDR1 MDHEN and CDR2 SYDVKM. CDR3: CASSLDRTGNMNTEAFF. The CDR3 DNA follows: TGTGCCAGCAGTTTGGACCGGACTGGAAACATGAACACTGAAGCTTTCTTT.

This clone was recorded a few times. V is TRBV27 and J is TRBJ1-5; D is undetermined. The CDR3 is made up of 15 amino acids. Germline values: CDR1 MNHEY, CDR2 SMNVEV (reference sequence). The ends were cut back, 2 bases at V and 5 bases at J, with 13 bases in the middle. The CDR3 protein is CASSLGTTPHQPQHF. CDR3 sequence (DNA): TGTGCCAGCAGTTTAGGAACGACTCCCCATCAGCCCCAGCATTTT.

The chain links TRBV4-1 to TRBJ1-2; weak D call: TRBD1 (6 bases). The CDR3 consists of 15 residues. V was shortened by 0 bases and J by 4 bases, with 12 bases between the two germline ends. The V gene's germline CDR1 is MGHRA and CDR2 YSYEKL. The CDR3 DNA sequence: TGCGCCAGCAGCCAAGATCCAGGGGTTATCTATGGCTACACCTTC. Translation gives CASSQDPGVIYGYTF.

The J gene is TRBJ1-3, the V gene TRBV7-9; tentatively, D is TRBD1 (6 bases). CDR3 length: 12 residues. Trimming pared 4 bases from V and 8 bases from J, leaving 9 bases between. Germline CDR1 is SEHNR and CDR2 is FQNEAQ (reference sequence). This CDR3 is CASSSQGYTIYF. In nucleotides, the CDR3 is TGTGCCAGCAGCTCCCAGGGGTACACCATATATTTT.

This clone was observed a single time. V gene TRBV10-3 combines with J gene TRBJ2-3; 9 positions agree with TRBD1. Germline CDR1 and CDR2: ENHRY and SYGVKD. V lost 5 bases and J lost 6; bases outside the gene matches: 12. CDR3 length: 16 residues. The CDR3 is CAISYGQGSPGDTQYF. The CDR3 DNA reads TGTGCCATCAGTTACGGACAGGGGAGTCCCGGGGATACGCAGTATTTT.

The gene calls are TRBV5-6 and TRBJ1-6, with D unresolved. The CDR3 has 14 residues. Per germline, CDR1 SGHDT and CDR2 YYEEEE. V lost 4 bases, J lost 10 bases, and 15 bases lay in between. The CDR3 sequence is CASSLTEVISPLHF. The CDR3 DNA follows: TGTGCCAGCAGCCTTACTGAGGTTATATCACCCCTCCACTTT.

The chain recombines TRBV10-1 with TRBJ2-2; 11 bases map to TRBD1. Germline values: CDR1 WNHNN, CDR2 SYGVQD (reference sequence). The V segment lost 4 bases and the J segment 6 bases; nucleotides outside the gene matches: 7. This CDR3 has 16 residues. Here the CDR3 reads CASSGLGQGGSGELFF. The CDR3 DNA sequence: TGCGCCAGCAGTGGATTGGGACAGGGGGGTTCCGGGGAGCTGTTTTTT.